This TCR beta chain was sequenced in a study of CD8 T cells in Susac syndrome. Study-wide findings and caveats: An acknowledgment was made by the study that its TCR sequencing and HLA analysis involved relatively few individuals.

Germline lookup yields CDR1 MDHEN and CDR2 SYDVKM. The V gene lost 2 bases and the J gene lost 9 bases, with 16 bases spanning the gap. This CDR3 spans 14 amino acids. In the case of this clonotype: Its antigen is currently unknown.

In the multiple sclerosis control group, patients were treatment-naive and had stable or active relapsing-remitting disease. About 0.45 to 1 ug RNA was reverse transcribed with random hexamers. TCR beta CDR3 was amplified by immunoSEQ multiplex PCR. This amplification extended across 54 Vbeta and 13 Jbeta segments. Via MiXCR, TCRdb re-called the immunoSEQ multiplex PCR reads, giving one row per CDR3 protein. The sample comprises 150,000 to 200,000 distinct CDR3 sequences, around 94% of which are singletons, and 0.08% to 0.095% rests with the top ten. The chain couples TRBV28 to TRBJ1-2; D perhaps matches TRBD1 (5 bases). Sequencing was carried out using CD4+ T cells from PBMCs. This TCR was sampled from a human donor with multiple sclerosis. CDR3 sequence (DNA): TGTGCCAGCAGTTTAGGTCCCGGGGGGTTGAGCTACACCTTC. Translation: CASSLGPGGLSYTF.